A selection of T cell receptor beta chains follows, all from one sample in a study of glioma-infiltrating T cells. TCRdb reprocessed the multiplex PCR reads via MiXCR and lists one record per CDR3 protein. The sample holds a few hundred thousand distinct CDR3 sequences, roughly two fifths seen once. Specimen: glioma tissue, nonneoplastic brain tissue, or PBMCs (not recorded which). The receptor set was obtained from a human donor with low-grade glioma or glioblastoma, undergoing nonglioma brain surgery, or in good health (not recorded which). Each CDR3 is given with its conserved first and last residue. The order of the fields is V gene, clone size, D gene, J gene, CDR3 DNA, CDR3 protein. The D gene is left open where the match is weak. Size values are once, few and many counts, or a class for expanded clones, and some rows have none.

TRBV15	.	.	TRBJ2-1	TGTGCCACCAGCCCCTCTCGGAGGGGGCGGATGAATGAGCAGTTCTTC	CATSPSRRGRMNEQFF
TRBV3-1	.	.	TRBJ1-2	TGTGCCAGCAGCCAAGGCTCTAGGAGCTATGGCTACACCTTC	CASSQGSRSYGYTF
TRBV20-1	many	TRBD2	TRBJ2-7	TGCAGTGCTGGGGGACTAGCGGGAGGTCGGTACGAGCAGTACTTC	CSAGGLAGGRYEQYF
TRBV27	many	.	TRBJ2-3	TGTGCCAGCAGTCCTCCCCCCGGTGGACTTGGGGGCACAGATACGCAGTATTTT	CASSPPPGGLGGTDTQYF
TRBV15	.	.	TRBJ2-7	TGTGCCACCAGGAGCCGGAGCTCCTACGAGCAGTACTTC	CATRSRSSYEQYF
TRBV6-1	many	.	TRBJ1-1	TGTGCCAGCAGTCTCGAAGACAGCCCGAACACTGAAGCTTTCTTT	CASSLEDSPNTEAFF
TRBV7-2	.	TRBD2	TRBJ2-1	TGTGCCTGCCGGACTAGCGGGATCAATGAGCAGTTCTTC	CACRTSGINEQFF
TRBV27	.	.	TRBJ2-5	TGTGCCAGCAGTTTATCCGGAAGTGGTGGGACCCAGTACTTC	CASSLSGSGGTQYF
TRBV27	many	.	TRBJ2-3	TGTGCCAGCAGTTTATTAGGGAGAGAAGATACGCAGTATTTT	CASSLLGREDTQYF
TRBV6-2/TRBV6-3	.	TRBD2	TRBJ2-3	TGTGCCAGCAGGAGGAATAGCGGGAGAACCCCTTTAGACACAGATACGCAGTATTTT	CASRRNSGRTPLDTDTQYF
TRBV6-1	many	.	TRBJ1-1	TGTGCCAGCAGTCCTTGGGCTTCAACTGAAGCTTTCTTT	CASSPWASTEAFF
TRBV18	few	.	TRBJ1-3	TGTGCCAGCTCACCAGTGGACGCGAGCTCTGGAAACACCATATATTTT	CASSPVDASSGNTIYF
TRBV4-3	many	.	TRBJ2-3	TGCGCCAGCAGCCAAGTGGCATCAGATACGCAGTATTTT	CASSQVASDTQYF
TRBV20-1	.	.	TRBJ2-3	TGCAGTGCTGACAGGCCCACATCTAGCACAGATACGCAGTATTTT	CSADRPTSSTDTQYF
TRBV24-1	.	.	TRBJ1-1	TGTGCCACCAGTGATTGGTGGAACACTGAAGCTTTCTTT	CATSDWWNTEAFF
TRBV6-1	.	.	TRBJ2-1	TGTGCCAGCAGACCACAGGGTACTGGCGCGTTCTTC	CASRPQGTGAFF
TRBV27	many	.	TRBJ2-5	TGTGCCAGCAGTCCTATGACTGGAACAAAAGAGACCCAGTACTTC	CASSPMTGTKETQYF
TRBV6-2/TRBV6-3	many	.	TRBJ2-7	TGTGCCAGCAGTTACCGGCGCTACCTCCGAGAGCAGTACTTC	CASSYRRYLREQYF
TRBV20-1	.	.	TRBJ2-3	TGCAGTGCTCATGACTCTGTCTCAGATACGCAGTATTTT	CSAHDSVSDTQYF
TRBV20-1	few	TRBD1	TRBJ1-1	TGCAGTGCTAGAGATGGTCTCAGGGGGGGAAGTTCTGAAGCTTTCTTT	CSARDGLRGGSSEAFF
TRBV20-1	.	.	TRBJ2-7	TGCAGTGCTATCCGGGACACGGGCATGAAAGGGCGGTACTTC	CSAIRDTGMKGRYF
TRBV6-1	many	.	TRBJ2-7	TGTGCCAGCCGGGACACCTACGAGCAGTACTTC	CASRDTYEQYF
TRBV20-1	many	.	TRBJ2-3	TGCAGTGCCCCGACCGCGCTCCTAGCTGACACGCAGTATTTT	CSAPTALLADTQYF
TRBV5-4	.	TRBD2	TRBJ2-1	TGTGCCAGCAGCTTGGAAGGACTAGCGGTCTACAATGAGCAGTTCTTC	CASSLEGLAVYNEQFF
TRBV7-9	few	.	TRBJ2-2	TGTGCCAGCAGCCCCTCCGGGGGCCACACCGGGGAGCTGTTTTTT	CASSPSGGHTGELFF
TRBV20-1	.	TRBD2	TRBJ2-1	TGCAGTGTCCGGACTAGCGGTCCGAGCTCCTACAATGAGCAGTTCTTC	CSVRTSGPSSYNEQFF
TRBV7-9	many	.	TRBJ1-2	TGTGCCAGCAGCTTAGTCTCCAGGAAGGACGGCTACACCTTC	CASSLVSRKDGYTF
TRBV7-3	once	.	TRBJ2-5	TGTGCCAGCAGCTTAACGCCCACCTCACAAGAGACCAAATACTTC	CASSLTPTSQETKYF
TRBV24-1	.	.	TRBJ2-2	TGTGCCACCAAGGGCAGGAACACCGGGGAGCTGTTTTTT	CATKGRNTGELFF
TRBV9	few	TRBD1	TRBJ1-5	TGTGCCAGCAGCCCAGGGACAGGGACTTCCAATCAGCCCCAGCATTTT	CASSPGTGTSNQPQHF